This TCR beta chain is from a study of radiation and T cells in renal cell carcinoma. Whole-study findings and limits: No pretreatment tumor biopsies were available for baseline clonotypes. Top tumor clonotypes rose in blood 2 weeks post-radiation, then contracted.

The repertoire was sequenced with immunoSEQ multiplex PCR; TCRdb's copy has only in-frame clones and lacks some. The data contain some 50,000 clones, 75% to 85% of them singletons. The sample's time point: blood 2 weeks post-SBRT. Treatment of the sample: 15 Gy SBRT to primary tumor, nephrectomy 4 weeks later. After SBRT, blood was collected at 2 and 4 weeks, plus baseline. This clone was seen a few times. The antigen is undetermined. Deletions cut 7 bases from V and 6 bases from J, with 16 bases between. Germline V gives CDR1 LNHDA, CDR2 SQIVND (reference sequence). The CDR3 covers 14 residues. The source was blood, collected from a patient whose treatment included radiotherapy and nephrectomy. The clonotype comes from a woman aged 65 to 85 with renal cell carcinoma. This chain links TRBV19 with TRBJ1-5; D is perhaps TRBD1 (5 bases). This chain's CDR3 is CASNYGAGGQPQHF. As DNA, the CDR3 is TGTGCCAGTAATTACGGGGCTGGTGGTCAGCCCCAGCATTTT.